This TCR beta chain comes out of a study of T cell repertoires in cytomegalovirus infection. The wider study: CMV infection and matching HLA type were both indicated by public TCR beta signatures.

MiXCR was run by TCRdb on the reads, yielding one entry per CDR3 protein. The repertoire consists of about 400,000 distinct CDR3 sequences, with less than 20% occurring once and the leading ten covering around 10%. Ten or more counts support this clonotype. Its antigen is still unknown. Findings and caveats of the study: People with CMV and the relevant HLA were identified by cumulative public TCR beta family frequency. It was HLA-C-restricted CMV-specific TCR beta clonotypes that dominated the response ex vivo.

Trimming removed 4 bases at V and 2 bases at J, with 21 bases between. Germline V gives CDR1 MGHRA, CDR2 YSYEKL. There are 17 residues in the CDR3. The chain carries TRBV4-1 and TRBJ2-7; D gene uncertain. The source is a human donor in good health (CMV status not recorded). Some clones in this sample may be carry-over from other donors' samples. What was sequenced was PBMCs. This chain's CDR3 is CASSPDADLGRTYEQYF. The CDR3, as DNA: TGCGCCAGCAGCCCGGATGCCGACCTGGGCAGGACCTACGAGCAGTACTTC.